The 22 T cell receptor beta chains presented below share a single source sample, sequenced in a study of T-cell reconstitution after alpha-beta-depleted transplantation in children. It was with unique molecular identifiers that the TCRbeta library was prepared. TCRdb re-analysed the PCR reads in MiXCR, keeping a single row per CDR3 protein. The sample has about 590,000 distinct CDR3 sequences; roughly 13% are singletons. The sample was PBMCs, mostly from graft donor cells, taken 360 days after TCRalphabeta/CD19-depleted stem cell transplant. These receptors were taken from a male patient aged 10-17 years who had a stem cell transplant for acute myeloid leukemia, so the T cells may come from the graft donor.

This rearrangement joins TRBV7-6 to TRBJ2-7; D not resolved. Germline CDR1 is SGHVS and CDR2 is FNYEAQ. This CDR3 is 12 amino acids long. V lost 1 base and J 5 bases, leaving 6 bases between the germline ends. This CDR3 reads CASSLGENEQYF. The CDR3 DNA reads TGTGCCAGCAGCTTAGGGGAAAACGAGCAGTACTTC. The full variable domain, rest sourced from reference TRBV7-6 and TRBJ2-7, is GAGVSQSPRYKVTKRGQDVALRCDPISGHVSLYWYRQALGQGPEFLTYFNYEAQQDKSGLPNDRFSAERPEGSISTLTIQRTEQRDSAMYRCASSLGENEQYFGPGTRLTVT.

This sequence joins TRBV27 and TRBJ2-5; 8 bases match TRBD2. V shed 2 bases, J shed 5 bases, and the junction held 10 bases outside the gene matches. Germline CDR1 is MNHEY and CDR2 is SMNVEV (reference sequence). This CDR3 region has 16 residues. The CDR3 coding sequence is TGTGCCAGCAGTTTAAGGCCAGGTCGGGAGGGGGAGACCCAGTACTTC. It yields the protein CASSLRPGREGETQYF.

This chain uses TRBV7-2 with TRBJ2-3; 12 bases line up with TRBD2. Trimming at V came to 0 bases and at J to 4 bases, leaving 8 bases not matched to a gene. The CDR3 runs 18 residues. Germline V gives CDR1 SGHTA, CDR2 FQGNSA. The CDR3: CASSLARRLAGGSDTQYF. CDR3 bases: TGTGCCAGCAGCTTAGCGCGTCGGCTAGCGGGAGGGTCAGATACGCAGTATTTT.

This clonotype was observed many times. This chain connects TRBV20-1 to TRBJ2-1; D is perhaps TRBD2 (5 bases). CDR3 length equals 14 residues. V was pared by 1 base and J by 2 bases, with 9 bases between. Per the germline V gene, CDR1 is DFQATT and CDR2 is SNEGSKA (reference sequence). CDR3 loop: CSARVGSAYNEQFF. In DNA form, the CDR3 reads TGCAGTGCTAGAGTAGGGAGCGCCTACAATGAGCAGTTCTTC.

The chain uses TRBV7-2 and TRBJ2-2; D assignment may be TRBD1 or TRBD2 (5 bases each). CDR3 length equals 16 residues. CDR1 is SGHTA, CDR2 FQGNSA, per germline. V was trimmed by 1 base and J by 0 bases, leaving 9 bases between them. DNA of the CDR3: TGTGCCAGCAGCTTAGGGGGACGATCGAACACCGGGGAGCTGTTTTTT. As protein: CASSLGGRSNTGELFF.

At least ten counts were recorded for this clonotype. This rearrangement joins TRBV29-1 to TRBJ1-2; tentative D call: TRBD1 (6 bases). CDR3 length equals 12 residues. Trimming took off 4 bases at V and 6 bases at J, with 12 bases between the two ends. CDR1 and CDR2 from the germline V gene are SQVTM and ANQGSEA. The CDR3 here is CSVATGGNGYTF. DNA for the CDR3: TGCAGCGTTGCGACAGGAGGCAATGGCTACACCTTC.

This clonotype was recorded many times. J is TRBJ2-1 and V is TRBV29-1, with TRBD2 matching 14 bases. The CDR3 is 15 residues long. The junction had 4 bases not matched to a gene; V was cut back by 5 bases and J by 4 bases. Germline values: CDR1 SQVTM, CDR2 ANQGSEA. The chain's CDR3 is CSVWGLAGAYNEQFF. CDR3 nucleotide sequence: TGCAGCGTTTGGGGACTAGCGGGAGCATACAATGAGCAGTTCTTC.

The CDR3 DNA follows: TGTGCCAGCGCCGACCCCTCCGGGACTAGCGGAACAGATACGCAGTATTTT. Encoded protein: CASADPSGTSGTDTQYF. The V and J genes are TRBV2 and TRBJ2-3, with TRBD2 matching 11 bases. Germline V gene lookup returns CDR1 SNHLY and CDR2 FYNNEI. The CDR3 is 17 amino acids. V lost 8 bases, J lost 3 bases, and 13 bases stayed unmatched.

This clonotype was found a few times. The V gene is TRBV28, the J gene TRBJ1-2; D perhaps matches TRBD1 (5 bases). The V end was cut by 1 base, the J end by 1 base, with 19 bases between. The CDR3 covers 18 residues. The germline CDR1 and CDR2 sequences are MDHEN and SYDVKM. CDR3 nucleotides: TGTGCCAGCAGTTTATACATACATATAGGGGCCCTTAACTATGGCTACACCTTC. This codes for CASSLYIHIGALNYGYTF.

The sample holds one count of this clonotype. The V call is TRBV5-1, the J call TRBJ2-7, with D unresolved. The germline V and J ends were trimmed by 1 base and 7 bases, with 21 bases remaining between them. Germline CDR1 is SGHRS and CDR2 is YFSETQ. The CDR3 has 16 residues. CDR3: CASSLIDDPALGEQYF. As DNA, the CDR3 is TGCGCCAGCAGCTTGATCGACGACCCCGCACTTGGGGAGCAGTACTTC. Supplemented by reference TRBV5-1 and TRBJ2-7, the full variable domain reads KAGVTQTPRYLIKTRGQQVTLSCSPISGHRSVSWYQQTPGQGLQFLFEYFSETQRNKGNFPGRFSGRQFSNSRSEMNVSTLELGDSALYLCASSLIDDPALGEQYFGPGTRLTVT.

This clonotype turned up a few times. The chain recombines TRBV5-1 with TRBJ1-2; 7 nucleotides agree with TRBD1. The CDR3 loop spans 13 amino acids. From germline, CDR1 is SGHRS and CDR2 YFSETQ. Unmatched junction bases numbered 5, after V lost 0 bases and J lost 9 bases. Written as DNA, the CDR3 is TGCGCCAGCAGCTTGGCCGAGACAGGGAGCTACACCTTC. It is translated as CASSLAETGSYTF.

In this sample, this clonotype turned up many times. The chain joins TRBV7-2 to TRBJ2-1, with a tentative D call TRBD2 (5 bases). The CDR3 sequence is 16 residues long. V dropped 5 bases and J dropped 8 bases, with 22 bases sitting between them. Per germline, CDR1 SGHTA and CDR2 FQGNSA. The CDR3, as DNA: TGTGCCAGCAGCCCCCCTCTACCCGGGATGAGGGATGAGCAGTTCTTC. Residues: CASSPPLPGMRDEQFF.

This clonotype was picked up a small number of times. The V gene is TRBV25-1, the J gene TRBJ2-1, with a tentative D call TRBD2 (6 bases). V was clipped by 1 base and J by 0 bases, with 10 bases between them. CDR3 size: 16 residues. Looked up from germline, CDR1 is MGHDK and CDR2 is SYGVNS. In DNA, the CDR3 is TGTGCCAGCAGTGAATTGGCGGGAAGCTCCTACAATGAGCAGTTCTTC. Translation gives CASSELAGSSYNEQFF.

This clonotype was counted at least ten times. The chain recombines TRBV7-8 with TRBJ2-6, with D unresolved. With 8 bases removed from V and 0 bases from J, the gap between germline ends came to 17 bases. This CDR3 contains 17 residues. The V gene's germline CDR1 is SGHVS and CDR2 FQNEAQ. Here the CDR3 DNA reads TGTGCCAGCTGGAATGGGTTCGGGTTCTCTGGGGCCAACGTCCTGACTTTC. Its protein is CASWNGFGFSGANVLTF.

This clonotype was seen once. This chain links TRBV15 with TRBJ1-6; 7 positions match TRBD1. The CDR3 runs 14 residues. From germline, CDR1 is LNHNV and CDR2 YYDKDF (reference sequence). The V segment lost 0 bases and the J segment 8 bases; nucleotides outside the gene matches: 1. This chain's CDR3 is CATSREGTDSPLHF. Written as DNA, the CDR3 is TGTGCCACCAGCAGAGAGGGGACAGATTCACCCCTCCACTTT.

The rearrangement links TRBV15 to TRBJ2-5, with 9 bases aligning to TRBD1. This CDR3 spans 17 amino acids. V gave up 5 bases and J gave up 4 bases; unmatched junction bases: 14. Germline V gene lookup returns CDR1 LNHNV and CDR2 YYDKDF (reference sequence). CDR3 loop: CATSLLGQGTGRETQYF. The CDR3 bases are TGTGCCACCAGCCTACTCGGACAGGGGACGGGAAGAGAGACCCAGTACTTC.

This clonotype was recorded many times. The chain recombines TRBV4-3 with TRBJ1-3; TRBD1 agrees at 7 bases. Germline V CDR1 and CDR2: LGHNA, YSLEER. V shed 3 bases, J shed 2 bases, and the junction held 7 bases outside the gene matches. The CDR3 runs 16 residues. The CDR3 sequence: CASSHTAGTAGNTIYF. The DNA of the CDR3 is TGCGCCAGCAGCCACACGGCCGGGACAGCTGGAAACACCATATATTTT.

In its sample, this clonotype was seen many times. For the CDR3, the DNA is TGTGCCAGCAAAAAGGGACTAGCGAAAGAGACCCAGTACTTC. Its protein product is CASKKGLAKETQYF. The chain has TRBV6-2 or TRBV6-3 and TRBJ2-5; TRBD2 agrees at 10 bases. The CDR3 spans 14 residues. The V and J ends lost 7 bases and 3 bases, in that order; junction bases with no gene match: 5. CDR1 is MNHEY and CDR2 is SVGEGT in the germline V gene.

The CDR3 is CASSPRGIGVSYEQYF. CDR3 nucleotides: TGTGCCAGCAGCCCTCGCGGGATAGGGGTTTCCTACGAGCAGTACTTC. The chain recombines TRBV7-6 with TRBJ2-7; tentatively, D is TRBD2 (6 bases). Trimming took 5 bases from V and 1 from J, leaving 18 bases between them. The CDR3 sequence is 16 residues long. Germline V lookup: CDR1 SGHVS, CDR2 FNYEAQ.

This clonotype was picked up many times. V is TRBV12-3 or TRBV12-4 and J is TRBJ1-3; D remains unclear. The length of the CDR3 is 14 residues. The ends were cut back, 4 bases at V and 1 base at J, with 8 bases in the middle. In nucleotides, the CDR3 is TGTGCCAGCAGTTCAATATTATCTGGAAACACCATATATTTT. Translating it yields CASSSILSGNTIYF.

A few counts support this clonotype. The gene calls are TRBV30 and TRBJ1-2; unclear D gene. This CDR3 comprises 14 residues. From germline, CDR1 is GTSNPN and CDR2 SVGIG (reference sequence). Trimming cost V 4 bases and J 7 bases, with 19 bases left between them. The CDR3 region is CAWTGREPNSGYTF. The CDR3 DNA reads TGTGCCTGGACCGGACGGGAGCCGAACAGTGGCTACACCTTC. Complete variable domain (other parts from reference TRBV30 and TRBJ1-2): SQTIHQWPATLVQPVGSPLSLECTVEGTSNPNLYWYRQAAGRGLQLLFYSVGIGQISSEVPQNLSASRPQDRQFILSSKKLLLSDSGFYLCAWTGREPNSGYTFGSGTRLTVV.

This clonotype came up a few times. This sequence joins TRBV2 and TRBJ2-7, with D tentatively TRBD2 (5 bases). Trimming pared 4 bases from V and 4 bases from J, leaving 17 bases between. CDR1 and CDR2 (germline): SNHLY, FYNNEI. This CDR3 spans 15 amino acids. The CDR3 coding sequence is TGTGCCAGCAGTGCCGGGGATGTCCTTACATACGAGCAGTACTTC. It codes for CASSAGDVLTYEQYF.